These 2 T cell receptor beta chains originate from one sample sequenced in a study of blood T cell repertoires in COVID-19. Measured with immunoSEQ multiplex PCR; TCRdb has only the in-frame clones, and not every one. Among around 16,000 clones listed, roughly nine tenths were seen once. Material for sequencing was peripheral blood. Source of these receptors: a man in his 60s with acute or convalescent COVID-19.

This clone was observed a handful of times. The chain employs TRBV9 and TRBJ1-1; tentative D call: TRBD1 (5 bases). CDR1 SGDLS and CDR2 YYNGEE come from the germline V gene. V lost 0 bases to trimming and J lost 0 bases, with 12 bases between them. The CDR3 loop spans 16 amino acids. The CDR3 DNA sequence: TGTGCCAGCAGCGTAGCCAAGGGACTCATGAACACTGAAGCTTTCTTT. It codes for CASSVAKGLMNTEAFF.

This clone was picked up one time. The chain uses TRBV28 and TRBJ2-2; D not certain. This CDR3 has 17 amino acids. Per the germline V gene, CDR1 is MDHEN and CDR2 is SYDVKM. The V end was cut by 3 bases, the J end by 1 base, with 15 bases between. This chain's CDR3 is CASSFLEGLGNTGELFF. Here the CDR3 DNA reads TGTGCCAGCAGTTTTCTAGAAGGTCTCGGGAACACCGGGGAGCTGTTTTTT.